These T cell receptor beta chains were read from a single sample in a study of post-analysis software for immune sequencing data. TCRdb fed the PCR reads into MiXCR, producing one record per CDR3 protein. The sample contains around 400,000 distinct CDR3 sequences, roughly 30% of which appear only once. Sequencing input: blood. These receptor sequences come from a girl aged 10 to 17 with multiple sclerosis. The CDR3 runs from the conserved cysteine through the conserved F or W. The D gene is left open where the match is weak.

j_call | v_call | d_call | cdr3_aa
TRBJ2-7 | TRBV28 | . | CASSSGAVGLNNEQYF
TRBJ2-7 | TRBV5-1 | . | CASSAFDSSHEQYF
TRBJ2-7 | TRBV10-1 | . | CASYGGAFFSYEQYF
TRBJ1-2 | TRBV29-1 | TRBD1 | CSVTLGQGSNYGYTF
TRBJ2-5 | TRBV7-2 | . | CASSLGANQETQYF
TRBJ1-4 | TRBV27 | . | CASSSQLAEKLFF
TRBJ2-3 | TRBV7-6 | . | CASSLAPSVDTQYF
TRBJ1-5 | TRBV11-2 | . | CASSLDSGPNQPQHF
TRBJ2-3 | TRBV29-1 | . | CSVMSTDTQYF
TRBJ1-5 | TRBV6-5 | . | CAGSPGGVYSNQPQHF
TRBJ2-4 | TRBV12-3/TRBV12-4 | . | CASSLGLGLKNIQYF
TRBJ2-3 | TRBV7-9 | . | CASSFRAGLTHTQYF
TRBJ2-3 | TRBV5-6 | TRBD1 | CASSLGTGTTDTQYF
TRBJ2-3 | TRBV20-1 | TRBD2 | CSASGVAGGHIDTQYF
TRBJ1-4 | TRBV7-9 | TRBD1 | CASSLRPTGEDEKLFF
TRBJ2-3 | TRBV3-1 | . | CASGLIGATDTRYF
TRBJ2-1 | TRBV15 | . | CATSRAGRKYNEQFF
TRBJ2-1 | TRBV2 | TRBD2 | CASQTSGAYNEQFF
TRBJ1-2 | TRBV29-1 | . | CSAHWGSYGYTF
TRBJ2-1 | TRBV9 | . | CASSIQEWAQNNEQFF
TRBJ1-4 | TRBV7-9 | . | CASSPPSPMIINEKLFF
TRBJ2-3 | TRBV7-9 | TRBD2 | CASSSIAGGGTDTQYF
TRBJ2-7 | TRBV6-5 | TRBD2 | CASSYSASGSYEQYF
TRBJ2-5 | TRBV18 | TRBD1 | CASSPSRGFEETQYF
TRBJ2-7 | TRBV20-1 | . | CSASDSPLYEQYF
TRBJ1-2 | TRBV6-1 | . | CASSERSYGYTF
TRBJ2-1 | TRBV7-8 | TRBD2 | CASSFGGGSGGGTYNEQFF
TRBJ2-3 | TRBV12-3/TRBV12-4 | . | CASSFGAASTDTQYF
TRBJ1-1 | TRBV13 | TRBD1 | CASSLGIQGGTEAFF
TRBJ2-1 | TRBV7-9 | . | CASRDWTVYNEQFF
TRBJ2-5 | TRBV7-2 | . | CASSLAHQETQYF
TRBJ1-1 | TRBV4-1 | . | CASSQDGANTEAFF
TRBJ1-1 | TRBV29-1 | TRBD1 | CSGVTGQGAGEAFF
TRBJ1-2 | TRBV7-2 | TRBD1 | CASSFGQGGRLGYTF
TRBJ2-5 | TRBV24-1 | TRBD1 | CATSDFSQTGTGTQYF
TRBJ1-2 | TRBV4-2 | . | CASSHRLTGRGGNYGYTF
TRBJ1-5 | TRBV27 | . | CASSPGRINQPQHF
TRBJ1-1 | TRBV7-2 | . | CASSLASTLNTEAFF
TRBJ1-1 | TRBV7-2 | . | CASSPRGSGTEAFF
TRBJ1-5 | TRBV4-2 | TRBD1 | CASSQDPTGSNQPQHF
TRBJ1-2 | TRBV4-1 | TRBD1 | CASSQEPQGARGYTF
TRBJ2-7 | TRBV6-5 | . | CASSRGGSSYEQYF
TRBJ1-5 | TRBV5-8 | . | CASSLGRNQPQHF
TRBJ1-1 | TRBV7-2 | TRBD1 | CASSSGSDREAFF
TRBJ1-5 | TRBV12-3/TRBV12-4 | . | CASRGQTDSNQPQHF
TRBJ2-3 | TRBV6-4 | . | CASSGGRDGDTQYF
TRBJ1-6 | TRBV6-6 | . | CASSQTPGDSPLHF
TRBJ1-2 | TRBV5-6 | . | CASSQSGPYGYTF
TRBJ2-1 | TRBV7-2 | . | CASSITRNEQFF
TRBJ1-1 | TRBV6-6 | . | CASSPRGGGGRFTEAFF
TRBJ2-3 | TRBV6-1 | TRBD2 | CASSALAGAVTDTQYF
TRBJ1-5 | TRBV10-1 | . | CASSDGSQPQHF
TRBJ1-5 | TRBV15 | . | CATSRDSQGNDQPQHF
TRBJ2-5 | TRBV29-1 | . | CSVRDQETQYF
TRBJ1-4 | TRBV29-1 | . | CSVWTDEKRFF
TRBJ1-1 | TRBV6-1 | TRBD1 | CASSPGQGPTSTEAFF
TRBJ1-2 | TRBV16 | . | CASSQSPDPPSSGGYTF
TRBJ2-3 | TRBV12-3/TRBV12-4 | . | CASRQTVAQYF
TRBJ1-2 | TRBV12-3/TRBV12-4 | TRBD1 | CASSSWTGGGLGYGYTF
TRBJ2-5 | TRBV6-6 | . | CASSYSASRGQETQYF